One and the same sample provided the 31 T cell receptor beta chains below, sequenced in a study of PD-1 blockade in classical Hodgkin lymphoma. Sequencing used immunoSEQ multiplex PCR; TCRdb keeps in-frame clones, though not all of them. Here the sample spans about 90,000 clones, around 80% being singletons. Indicated time point: cycle 4 day 1 (C4D1), after about 6 weeks of nivolumab. Each patient's relapse followed autologous stem cell transplantation, and brentuximab vedotin exposure varied. Sequences were derived from peripheral blood mononuclear cells (PBMCs), sampled before the fourth cycle of nivolumab. The origin of the receptors is a human donor with classical Hodgkin lymphoma.

The chain couples TRBV12-1 to TRBJ1-5. TRBV12-1 constitutes a pseudogene. The CDR3 consists of 15 residues. The CDR3 sequence is CASSSPGRSNQPQHF. CDR3 coding DNA: TGTGCCAGCAGCTCCCCAGGACGGAGCAATCAGCCCCAGCATTTT.

This chain connects TRBV5-1 to TRBJ2-3; 11 positions match TRBD2. Germline V lookup: CDR1 SGHRS, CDR2 YFSETQ. The CDR3 has 16 amino acids. The V and J ends lost 4 bases and 4 bases, in that order; junction bases with no gene match: 8. The CDR3 DNA reads as TGCGCCAGCAGCCCGACTAGCGGGATGCCCCCAGATACGCAGTATTTT. Encoded protein: CASSPTSGMPPDTQYF.

This chain connects TRBV5-1 to TRBJ2-1; D gene unclear. Looked up from germline, CDR1 is SGHRS and CDR2 is YFSETQ. V lost 0 bases and J lost 7, with 5 bases in between. The CDR3 sequence is 12 residues long. CDR3 amino acids: CASSLAVNEQFF. DNA for the CDR3: TGCGCCAGCAGCTTGGCCGTTAATGAGCAGTTCTTC.

V usage is TRBV7-2 and J usage is TRBJ2-7; 8 nucleotides line up with TRBD2. With 2 bases clipped from V and 2 bases from J, the junction kept 5 bases outside the gene matches. Looked up from germline, CDR1 is SGHTA and CDR2 is FQGNSA. The CDR3 totals 15 residues. The CDR3 loop is CASSLSSGLTYEQYF. In nucleotides, the CDR3 is TGTGCCAGCAGCTTATCTAGCGGGCTTACCTACGAGCAGTACTTC.

This clone was detected once. V and J are TRBV11-2 and TRBJ2-7, with 7 bases fitting TRBD1. Germline-derived CDR1 and CDR2 are SGHAT and FQNNGV. V lost 5 bases and J lost 6; bases outside the gene matches: 13. The CDR3 consists of 15 residues. The CDR3 loop is CASSIQGIWVLEQYF. For the CDR3, the DNA is TGTGCCAGCAGCATACAGGGGATCTGGGTTCTCGAGCAGTACTTC.

The V and J genes are TRBV11-2 and TRBJ2-7, with 8 bases aligning to TRBD2. Germline CDR1 is SGHAT and CDR2 is FQNNGV. The CDR3 contains 16 residues. J was trimmed by 0 bases and V by 5 bases; bases with no gene match: 9. This CDR3 is CASSREGRGPSYEQYF. In nucleotides, the CDR3 is TGTGCCAGCAGCCGGGAGGGGCGGGGTCCCTCCTACGAGCAGTACTTC.

The CDR3, as DNA: TGTGCCAGCAGCTTAGCGGGCGCTGACGAGCAGTACTTC. Translated: CASSLAGADEQYF. The rearrangement joins TRBV7-9 to TRBJ2-7; D gene unclear. The germline CDR1 and CDR2 sequences are SEHNR and FQNEAQ (reference sequence). Trimming took off 0 bases at V and 5 bases at J, with 8 bases between the two ends. The CDR3 has 13 amino acids.

The rearrangement joins TRBV6-6 to TRBJ2-5, with D perhaps given as TRBD1 or TRBD2 (5 bases each). Trimming removed 6 bases from V and 4 bases from J, with 12 bases in between. The CDR3 has 13 amino acids. CDR1 and CDR2 from the germline V gene are MNHNY and SVGAGI (reference sequence). CDR3 region: CASSRDQGETQYF. The CDR3 coding sequence is TGTGCCAGCAGCCGGGACCAGGGAGAGACCCAGTACTTC.

The chain combines TRBV5-6 with TRBJ1-3, with D uncertain. From germline, CDR1 is SGHDT and CDR2 YYEEEE. The CDR3 contains 15 residues. Trimming shortened V by 0 bases and J by 4 bases, and 11 bases separated the two germline ends. The CDR3 loop reads CASSLAFAGGNTIYF. In DNA, the CDR3 is TGTGCCAGCAGCTTGGCCTTTGCGGGGGGAAACACCATATATTTT.

The chain links TRBV5-8 to TRBJ2-5, with 11 bases identical to TRBD1. V trimming: 0 bases; J trimming: 2 bases; junction bases outside the gene matches: 6. Per the germline V gene, CDR1 is SGHTS and CDR2 is YDEGEE. The CDR3 totals 17 residues. CDR3 residues: CASSLVGGDRGQETQYF. The CDR3 DNA reads as TGTGCCAGCAGCTTGGTCGGAGGGGACAGGGGGCAAGAGACCCAGTACTTC.

This clone was seen a few times. CDR3 nucleotide sequence: TGTGCCAGCAGCCCCCTCGATGAGCAGTTCTTC. Translated, it gives CASSPLDEQFF. The chain couples TRBV27 to TRBJ2-1; D is unclear. CDR1 and CDR2 from the germline V gene are MNHEY and SMNVEV (reference sequence). This CDR3 is 11 amino acids long. The V and J ends lost 6 bases and 8 bases respectively, with 8 bases between them.

This chain uses TRBV5-1 with TRBJ2-5; maybe TRBD2 (6 bases). The CDR3 runs 14 residues. Trimming left V 0 bases short and J 3 bases short, with 9 bases between. The V gene's germline CDR1 is SGHRS and CDR2 YFSETQ. CDR3 region: CASSLGGTEETQYF. As DNA, the CDR3 is TGCGCCAGCAGCTTGGGAGGGACTGAAGAGACCCAGTACTTC. Looking up the rest from reference TRBV5-1 and TRBJ2-5 gives the full variable domain: KAGVTQTPRYLIKTRGQQVTLSCSPISGHRSVSWYQQTPGQGLQFLFEYFSETQRNKGNFPGRFSGRQFSNSRSEMNVSTLELGDSALYLCASSLGGTEETQYFGPGTRLLVL.

This clone was counted a single time. The rearrangement links TRBV19 to TRBJ2-7, with D uncertain. Per the germline V gene, CDR1 is LNHDA and CDR2 is SQIVND (reference sequence). CDR3 length equals 16 residues. Trimming left V 1 base short and J 3 bases short, with 16 bases between. CDR3: CASSIASSWRLYEQYF. For the CDR3, the DNA is TGTGCCAGTAGTATAGCCTCGTCGTGGCGTCTCTACGAGCAGTACTTC.

The rearrangement joins TRBV5-4 to TRBJ2-7, with TRBD2 matching 10 bases. Germline CDR1 reads SGHNT; CDR2 reads YYREEE (reference sequence). The CDR3 has 14 residues. V shed 0 bases, J shed 6 bases, and the junction held 3 bases outside the gene matches. CDR3 nucleotides: TGTGCCAGCAGCTTGGAGCGGGAGGGCCTCGAGCAGTACTTC. As protein: CASSLEREGLEQYF.

The V call is TRBV5-8, the J call TRBJ1-5; D unresolved. V shed 0 bases and J shed 5 bases, with 9 bases lying between them. CDR1 is SGHTS, CDR2 YDEGEE, per germline. CDR3 length equals 14 residues. This CDR3 reads CASSLGDFHQPQHF. Here the CDR3 DNA reads TGTGCCAGCAGCTTGGGAGACTTTCATCAGCCCCAGCATTTT.

This chain links TRBV9 with TRBJ2-1; 9 nucleotides line up with TRBD2. V lost 0 bases, J lost 0 bases, and 7 bases stayed unmatched. Germline CDR1 and CDR2: SGDLS and YYNGEE. CDR3 length: 18 residues. The CDR3, as DNA: TGTGCCAGCAGCGTAGGACTAGCGGCATTGAGCTCCTACAATGAGCAGTTCTTC. Its protein product is CASSVGLAALSSYNEQFF.

This clone was observed a few times. The rearrangement uses TRBV4-1 and TRBJ1-2, with D uncertain. The CDR3 consists of 14 residues. V lost 8 bases to trimming and J lost 4 bases, with 17 bases between them. The V gene's germline CDR1 is MGHRA and CDR2 YSYEKL. The CDR3 here is CASRVGGFSYGYTF. The DNA for the CDR3 is TGCGCCAGCCGGGTTGGTGGGTTCTCCTATGGCTACACCTTC.

CDR3 amino acids: CATSRGGGYGYTF. CDR3 coding DNA: TGTGCCACCAGCAGAGGAGGGGGCTATGGCTACACCTTC. The rearrangement joins TRBV15 to TRBJ1-2; D is perhaps TRBD1 (6 bases). V was pared by 1 base and J by 4 bases, with 7 bases between. The germline CDR1 and CDR2 sequences are LNHNV and YYDKDF (reference sequence). The CDR3 sequence is 13 residues long.

The chain joins TRBV4-3 to TRBJ2-1, with unresolved D. The CDR3 extends over 15 amino acids. V dropped 0 bases and J dropped 0 bases, with 6 bases sitting between them. Germline V gene data show CDR1 as LGHNA and CDR2 as YSLEER. CDR3 sequence reads: CASSQEAYSYNEQFF. The CDR3, as DNA: TGCGCCAGCAGCCAAGAGGCGTACTCCTACAATGAGCAGTTCTTC.

This clone was counted between two and nine times. CDR3: CASSLTTGTGGTGELFF. The CDR3 coding sequence is TGTGCCAGCAGCTTAACTACGGGGACAGGGGGAACCGGGGAGCTGTTTTTT. This sequence joins TRBV7-9 and TRBJ2-2, with TRBD1 matching over 11 bases. Germline assignment: CDR1 SEHNR and CDR2 FQNEAQ (reference sequence). The CDR3 length is 17 residues. J was trimmed by 5 bases and V by 2 bases; bases with no gene match: 7.

V and J are TRBV28 and TRBJ2-5, with 12 bases that match TRBD1. Germline assignment: CDR1 MDHEN and CDR2 SYDVKM. There are 15 residues in the CDR3. The ends lost 3 bases at V and 5 bases at J; junction bases unmatched: 4. In DNA form, the CDR3 reads TGTGCCAGCAGTTTCCGGGACAGGGGGCGGGAGACCCAGTACTTC. Amino acid sequence: CASSFRDRGRETQYF.

This clone has a single count. The gene calls are TRBV10-3 and TRBJ2-5, with 12 bases that match TRBD2. Germline V gives CDR1 ENHRY, CDR2 SYGVKD. CDR3 length: 14 amino acids. V shed 4 bases and J 5 bases; nucleotides not matched to a gene: 2. Here the CDR3 reads CAISATSGSETQYF. The CDR3 coding sequence is TGTGCCATCAGTGCGACTAGCGGGAGTGAGACCCAGTACTTC.

The rearrangement links TRBV5-6 to TRBJ1-2; unclear D gene. Trimming stripped 9 bases from V and 2 bases from J, with 11 bases between. Germline V gives CDR1 SGHDT, CDR2 YYEEEE. The CDR3 runs to 12 residues. CDR3 sequence: CATSQANYGYTF. For the CDR3, the DNA is TGTGCCACGTCCCAGGCGAACTATGGCTACACCTTC. Variable domain in full (rest from reference TRBV5-6 and TRBJ1-2): DAGVTQSPTHLIKTRGQQVTLRCSPKSGHDTVSWYQQALGQGPQFIFQYYEEEERQRGNFPDRFSGHQFPNYSSELNVNALLLGDSALYLCATSQANYGYTFGSGTRLTVV.

This clone was found a few times. The chain couples TRBV29-1 to TRBJ2-1; D unclear. Germline V gene data show CDR1 as SQVTM and CDR2 as ANQGSEA. The CDR3 length is 14 residues. The V end lost 1 base, the J end lost 0 bases, and 7 bases lay between the germline ends. CDR3 in DNA: TGCAGCGTTGAAGTGCCCCACTCCTACAATGAGCAGTTCTTC. Encoded protein: CSVEVPHSYNEQFF.

The V call is TRBV5-4, the J call TRBJ2-5, with 9 positions matching TRBD2. The junction had 5 bases not matched to a gene; V was cut back by 3 bases and J by 5 bases. This CDR3 contains 14 residues. CDR1 SGHNT and CDR2 YYREEE come from the germline V gene (reference sequence). CDR3 residues: CASSSSTSGETQYF. CDR3 sequence (DNA): TGTGCCAGCAGCTCGTCGACTAGCGGTGAGACCCAGTACTTC.

The gene calls are TRBV6-1 and TRBJ2-2; 7 bases line up with TRBD2. CDR3 length equals 14 residues. Germline lookup yields CDR1 MNHNS and CDR2 SASEGT. Unmatched junction bases numbered 4, after V lost 3 bases and J lost 6 bases. The CDR3: CASSESGTAGELFF. For the CDR3, the DNA is TGTGCCAGCAGTGAGAGCGGGACCGCCGGGGAGCTGTTTTTT.

V and J are TRBV6-1 and TRBJ1-2; D is perhaps TRBD1 (5 bases). Trimming stripped 6 bases from V and 7 bases from J, with 21 bases between. The CDR3 runs to 15 residues. Looked up from germline, CDR1 is MNHNS and CDR2 is SASEGT. CDR3 DNA sequence: TGTGCCAGCAGCCTCACCCAGTGGGCAGGGTTTGGCTACACCTTC. This gives the protein CASSLTQWAGFGYTF.

The CDR3 DNA reads TGTGCCAGCAGTCAATTAGCGGGAGGGTATGGTGAGCAGTTCTTC. Protein product: CASSQLAGGYGEQFF. The chain carries TRBV2 and TRBJ2-1; 11 nucleotides align to TRBD2. Per germline, CDR1 SNHLY and CDR2 FYNNEI. CDR3 length: 15 residues. V shed 5 bases and J 9 bases; nucleotides not matched to a gene: 9.

The rearrangement links TRBV5-1 to TRBJ1-1; the D is unclear. The CDR3 spans 13 residues. The V gene's germline CDR1 is SGHRS and CDR2 YFSETQ. V was pared by 7 bases and J by 8 bases, with 18 bases between. The CDR3: CASRKGWESEAFF. The CDR3 DNA reads TGCGCCAGCCGAAAGGGCTGGGAGTCCGAAGCTTTCTTT.

The chain employs TRBV6-5 and TRBJ2-5; 11 positions agree with TRBD2. V lost 5 bases to trimming and J lost 2 bases; unmatched junction nucleotides: 4. From germline, CDR1 is MNHEY and CDR2 SVGAGI. The CDR3 has 15 residues. The CDR3 loop is CASSKGLAEQETQYF. CDR3 DNA: TGTGCCAGCAGTAAGGGACTAGCGGAACAAGAGACCCAGTACTTC.

The chain recombines TRBV6-1 with TRBJ2-1; D is uncertain. Germline-derived CDR1 and CDR2 are MNHNS and SASEGT. V dropped 5 bases and J dropped 8 bases, with 7 bases sitting between them. This CDR3 comprises 11 residues. The CDR3 DNA reads TGTGCCAGCAGTCGCTTGGATGAGCAGTTCTTC. Translation gives CASSRLDEQFF.